The present T cell receptor beta chain was sequenced within a study of somatic mutations in cytotoxic T cells in rheumatoid arthritis. The CDR3 has 16 residues. Trimming took off 1 base at V and 0 bases at J, with 10 bases between the two ends. The germline CDR1 and CDR2 sequences are SGHAT and FQNNGV. The data were produced by immunoSEQ multiplex PCR, yet TCRdb's version contains in-frame clones alone and is incomplete. The table records fewer than 30,000 clones, 82% of them present only once. With respect to this clone: Other DNA sequences within the sample encode an identical CDR3.

This rearrangement joins TRBV11-2 to TRBJ1-3; D possibly corresponds to TRBD1 (5 bases). The source material was CD8+ T cells sorted from blood. The receptor's source is a man aged 50 to 59 in good health. CDR3 DNA sequence: TGTGCCAGCAGCTTAGTTTCCAGGGCCTCTGGAAACACCATATATTTT. As protein: CASSLVSRASGNTIYF.